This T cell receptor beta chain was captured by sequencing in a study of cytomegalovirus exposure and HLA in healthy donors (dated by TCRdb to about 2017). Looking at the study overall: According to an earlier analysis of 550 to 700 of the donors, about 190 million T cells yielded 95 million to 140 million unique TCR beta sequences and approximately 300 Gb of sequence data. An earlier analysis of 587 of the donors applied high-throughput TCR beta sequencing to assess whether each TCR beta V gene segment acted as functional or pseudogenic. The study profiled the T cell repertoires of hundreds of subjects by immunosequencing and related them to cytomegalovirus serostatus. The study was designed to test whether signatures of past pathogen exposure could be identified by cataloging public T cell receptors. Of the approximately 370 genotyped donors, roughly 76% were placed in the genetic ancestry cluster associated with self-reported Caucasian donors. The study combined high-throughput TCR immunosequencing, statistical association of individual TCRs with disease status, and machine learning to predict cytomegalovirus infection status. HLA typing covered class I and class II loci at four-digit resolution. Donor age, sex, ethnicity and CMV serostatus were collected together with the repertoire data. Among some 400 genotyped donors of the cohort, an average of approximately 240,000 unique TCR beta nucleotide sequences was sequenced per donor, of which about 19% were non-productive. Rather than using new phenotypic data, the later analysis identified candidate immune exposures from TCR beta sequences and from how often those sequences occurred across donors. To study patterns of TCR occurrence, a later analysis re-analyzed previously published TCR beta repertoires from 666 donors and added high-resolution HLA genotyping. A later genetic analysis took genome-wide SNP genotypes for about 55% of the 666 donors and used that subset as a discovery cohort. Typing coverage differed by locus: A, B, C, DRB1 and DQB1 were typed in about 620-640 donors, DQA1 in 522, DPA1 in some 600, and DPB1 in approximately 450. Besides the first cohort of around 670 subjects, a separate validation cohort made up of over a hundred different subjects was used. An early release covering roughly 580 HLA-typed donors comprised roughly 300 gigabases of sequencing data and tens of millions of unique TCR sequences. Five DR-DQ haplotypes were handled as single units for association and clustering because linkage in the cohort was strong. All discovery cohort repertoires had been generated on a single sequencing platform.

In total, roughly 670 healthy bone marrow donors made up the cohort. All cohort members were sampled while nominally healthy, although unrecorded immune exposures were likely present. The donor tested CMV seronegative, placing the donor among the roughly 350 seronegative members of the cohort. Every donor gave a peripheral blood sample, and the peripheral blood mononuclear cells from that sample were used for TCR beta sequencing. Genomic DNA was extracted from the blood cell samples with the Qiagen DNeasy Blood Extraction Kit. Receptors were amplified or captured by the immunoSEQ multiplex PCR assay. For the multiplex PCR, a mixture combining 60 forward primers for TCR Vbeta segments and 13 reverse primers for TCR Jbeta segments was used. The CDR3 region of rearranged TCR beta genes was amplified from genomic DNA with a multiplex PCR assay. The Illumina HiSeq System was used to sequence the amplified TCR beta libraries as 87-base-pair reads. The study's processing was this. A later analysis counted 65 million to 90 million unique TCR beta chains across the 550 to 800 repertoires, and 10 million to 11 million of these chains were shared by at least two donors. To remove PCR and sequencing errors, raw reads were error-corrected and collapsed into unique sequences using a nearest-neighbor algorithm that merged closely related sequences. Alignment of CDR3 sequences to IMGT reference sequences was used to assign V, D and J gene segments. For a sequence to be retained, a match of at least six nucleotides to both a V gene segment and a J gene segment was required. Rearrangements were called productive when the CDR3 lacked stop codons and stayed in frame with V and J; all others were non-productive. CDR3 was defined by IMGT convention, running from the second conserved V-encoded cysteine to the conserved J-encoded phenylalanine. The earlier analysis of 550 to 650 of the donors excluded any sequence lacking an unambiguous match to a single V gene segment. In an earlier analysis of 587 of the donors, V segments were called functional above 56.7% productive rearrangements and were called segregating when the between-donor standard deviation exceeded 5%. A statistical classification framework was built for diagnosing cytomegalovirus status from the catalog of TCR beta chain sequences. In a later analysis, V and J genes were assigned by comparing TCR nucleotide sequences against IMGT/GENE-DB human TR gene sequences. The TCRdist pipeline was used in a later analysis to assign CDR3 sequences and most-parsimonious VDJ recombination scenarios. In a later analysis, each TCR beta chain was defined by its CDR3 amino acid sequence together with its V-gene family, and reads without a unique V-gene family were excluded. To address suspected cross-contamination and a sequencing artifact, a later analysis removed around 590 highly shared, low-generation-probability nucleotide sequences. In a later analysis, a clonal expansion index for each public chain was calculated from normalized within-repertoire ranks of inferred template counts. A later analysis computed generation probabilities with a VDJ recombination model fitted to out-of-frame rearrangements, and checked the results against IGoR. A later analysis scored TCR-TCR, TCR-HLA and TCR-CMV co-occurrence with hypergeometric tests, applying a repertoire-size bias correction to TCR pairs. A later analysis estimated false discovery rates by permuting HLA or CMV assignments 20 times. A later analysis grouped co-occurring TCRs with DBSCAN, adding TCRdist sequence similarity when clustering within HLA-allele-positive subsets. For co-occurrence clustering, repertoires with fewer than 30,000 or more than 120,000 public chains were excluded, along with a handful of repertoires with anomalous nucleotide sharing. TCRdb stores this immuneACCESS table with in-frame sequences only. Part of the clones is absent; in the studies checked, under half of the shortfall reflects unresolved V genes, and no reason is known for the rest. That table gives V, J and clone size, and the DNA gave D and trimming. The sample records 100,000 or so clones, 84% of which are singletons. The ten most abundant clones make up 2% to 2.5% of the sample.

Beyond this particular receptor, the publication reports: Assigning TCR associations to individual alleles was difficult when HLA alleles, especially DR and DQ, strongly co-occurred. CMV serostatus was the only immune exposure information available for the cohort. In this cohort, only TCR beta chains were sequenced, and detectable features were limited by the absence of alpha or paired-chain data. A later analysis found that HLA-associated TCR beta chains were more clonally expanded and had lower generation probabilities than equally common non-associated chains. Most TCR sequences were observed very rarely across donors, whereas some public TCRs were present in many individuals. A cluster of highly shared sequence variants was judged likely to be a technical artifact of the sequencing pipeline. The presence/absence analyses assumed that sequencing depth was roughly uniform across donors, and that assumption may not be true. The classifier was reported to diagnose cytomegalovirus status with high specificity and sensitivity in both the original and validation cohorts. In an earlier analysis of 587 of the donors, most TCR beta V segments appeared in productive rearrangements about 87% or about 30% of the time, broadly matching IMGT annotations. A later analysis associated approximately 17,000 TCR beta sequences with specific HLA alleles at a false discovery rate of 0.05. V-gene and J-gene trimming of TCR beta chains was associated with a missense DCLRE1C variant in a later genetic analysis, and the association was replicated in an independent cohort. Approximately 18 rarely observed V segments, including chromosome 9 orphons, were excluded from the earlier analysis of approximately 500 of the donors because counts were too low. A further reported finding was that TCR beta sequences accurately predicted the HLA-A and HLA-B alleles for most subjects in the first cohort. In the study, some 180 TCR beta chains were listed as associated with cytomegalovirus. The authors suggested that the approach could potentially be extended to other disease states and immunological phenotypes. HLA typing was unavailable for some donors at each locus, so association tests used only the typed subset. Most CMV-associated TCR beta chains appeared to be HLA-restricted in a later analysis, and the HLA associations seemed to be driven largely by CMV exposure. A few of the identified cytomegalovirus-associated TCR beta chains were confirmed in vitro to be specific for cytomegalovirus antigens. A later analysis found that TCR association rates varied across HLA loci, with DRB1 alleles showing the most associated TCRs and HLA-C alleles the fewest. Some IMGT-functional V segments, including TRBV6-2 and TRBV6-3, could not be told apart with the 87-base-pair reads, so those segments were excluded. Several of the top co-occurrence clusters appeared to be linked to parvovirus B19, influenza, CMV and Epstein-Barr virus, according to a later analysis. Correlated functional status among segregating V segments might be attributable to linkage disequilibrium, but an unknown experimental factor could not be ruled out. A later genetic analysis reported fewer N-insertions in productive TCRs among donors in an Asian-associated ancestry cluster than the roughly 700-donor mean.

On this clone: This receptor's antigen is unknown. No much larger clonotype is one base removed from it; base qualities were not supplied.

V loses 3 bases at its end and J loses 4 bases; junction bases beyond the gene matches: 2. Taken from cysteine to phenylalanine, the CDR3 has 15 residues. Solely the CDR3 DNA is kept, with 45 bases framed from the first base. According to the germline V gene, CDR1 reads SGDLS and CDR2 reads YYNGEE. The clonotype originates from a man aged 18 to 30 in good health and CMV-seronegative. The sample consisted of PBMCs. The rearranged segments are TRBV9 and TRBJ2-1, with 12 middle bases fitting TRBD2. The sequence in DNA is TGTGCCAGCAGCGCGACTAGCGGGGGTTACAATGAGCAGTTCTTC. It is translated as CASSATSGGYNEQFF.